One TCR beta chain is described in this entry. What it binds is unknown. Vbeta (60) and Jbeta (13) primers were used in the PCR. Only in-frame clones appear in the TCRdb table, and some are missing; sequencing was by immunoSEQ multiplex PCR. In all, the sample yields 150,000 to 200,000 clones. In germline, CDR1 is SGHRS, CDR2 YFSETQ. This CDR3 is built from 14 residues. The germline V and J ends were trimmed by 3 bases and 3 bases, with 12 bases remaining between them. The sample belongs to a study of cytomegalovirus exposure and HLA in healthy donors. Study conclusions and caveats: Sequencing probably produced one cluster of sequence variants that were highly shared.

This chain joins TRBV5-1 and TRBJ1-1, with a weak D call TRBD1 (6 bases). Sequenced material: PBMCs. The source of this sequence is a young man in good health and CMV-seronegative. The CDR3 sequence is CASSSGHPDTEAFF. The CDR3, as DNA: TGCGCCAGCAGCTCGGGACACCCGGACACTGAAGCTTTCTTT.